This TCR beta chain was identified during a study of T cell responses to AZD1222 COVID-19 vaccine. Study findings and constraints: At study baseline, merely five or six AZD1222 recipients were seropositive.

As for this clone: Its antigen is not identified.

Using immunoSEQ multiplex PCR, the repertoire was profiled, and TCRdb retains in-frame clones only, with some absent. Of roughly 110,000 clones in the sample, roughly 87% were seen once. There are 15 residues in the CDR3. Trimming took off 2 bases at V and 0 bases at J, with 7 bases between the two ends. CDR1 is MGHRA, CDR2 YSYEKL, per germline. This TCR was recovered from an adult in good health. This chain links TRBV4-1 with TRBJ1-4; the D is unclear. Here the sequenced sample was peripheral blood, taken on day 0 of AZD1222 vaccination. The CDR3 loop reads CASSQWGATNEKLFF. CDR3 sequence (DNA): TGCGCCAGCAGCCAATGGGGAGCAACTAATGAAAAACTGTTTTTT.